One T cell receptor beta chain is described in this entry. Its antigen is unidentified. These data originate in a study of cytomegalovirus exposure and HLA in healthy donors. Findings and limits, study-wide: High sensitivity and specificity were reportedly achieved when the classifier diagnosed cytomegalovirus status.

This CDR3 contains 18 residues. Trimming left V 0 bases short and J 4 bases short, with 16 bases between. The germline V gene encodes CDR1 LNHDA and CDR2 SQIVND (reference sequence). Use of 60 Vbeta and 13 Jbeta primers characterized the PCR. Produced via immunoSEQ multiplex PCR; TCRdb's table is partial and in-frame only. The sample consists of about 150,000 clones, about 85% of them appearing once. The J gene is TRBJ2-6, the V gene TRBV19, with a weak D call TRBD2 (7 bases). Material for sequencing was PBMCs. This TCR was recovered from a woman aged 18-29 years in good health and CMV-seronegative. This CDR3 is CASSIEGGHSTGANVLTF. CDR3 nucleotides: TGTGCCAGTAGTATAGAGGGGGGGCACTCCACCGGGGCCAACGTCCTGACTTTC. Full variable domain (missing parts from reference TRBV19 and TRBJ2-6): DGGITQSPKYLFRKEGQNVTLSCEQNLNHDAMYWYRQDPGQGLRLIYYSQIVNDFQKGDIAEGYSVSREKKESFPLTVTSAQKNPTAFYLCASSIEGGHSTGANVLTFGAGSRLTVL.